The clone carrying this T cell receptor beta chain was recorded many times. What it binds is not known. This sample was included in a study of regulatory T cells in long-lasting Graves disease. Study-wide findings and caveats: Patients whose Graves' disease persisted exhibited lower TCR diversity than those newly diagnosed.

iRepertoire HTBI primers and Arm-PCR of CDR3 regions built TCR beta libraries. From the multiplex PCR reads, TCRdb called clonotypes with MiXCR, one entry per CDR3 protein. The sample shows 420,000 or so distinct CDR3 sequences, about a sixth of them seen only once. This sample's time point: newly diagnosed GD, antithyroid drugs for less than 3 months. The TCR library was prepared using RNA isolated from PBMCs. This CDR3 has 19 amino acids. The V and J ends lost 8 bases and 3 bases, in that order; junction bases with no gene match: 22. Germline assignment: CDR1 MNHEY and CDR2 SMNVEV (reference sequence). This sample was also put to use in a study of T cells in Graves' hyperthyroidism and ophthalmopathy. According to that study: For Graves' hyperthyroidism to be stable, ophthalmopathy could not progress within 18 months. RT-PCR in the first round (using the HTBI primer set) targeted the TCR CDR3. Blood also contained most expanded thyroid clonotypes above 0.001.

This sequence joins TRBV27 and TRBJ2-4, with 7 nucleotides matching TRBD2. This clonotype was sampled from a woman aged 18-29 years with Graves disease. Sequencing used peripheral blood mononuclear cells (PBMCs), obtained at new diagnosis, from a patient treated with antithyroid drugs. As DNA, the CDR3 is TGTGCCAGCTCCCGAGCAGGGAGGGCCGCAGGCGAAGGCAAAAACATTCAGTACTTC. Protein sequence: CASSRAGRAAGEGKNIQYF.